This TCR beta chain originates from a study of T cell clonality in common variable immunodeficiency. The study's findings and limits: Links between repertoire features and CVID complications were heterogeneity-limited. Shared TCRbeta clones were fewer between CVID subjects than controls.

This clone was observed at least ten times. The target antigen is unknown. The DNA ends 3 residues before the CDR3 does, and the rest of the CDR3 is filled in from the germline J gene. Sequencing was performed with immunoSEQ multiplex PCR; in TCRdb, only in-frame clones are kept and a portion is missing. The repertoire consists of around 45,000 clones, none detected only once. Heparinized whole blood, roughly 4.5 to 9 ml, came from each donor. The CDR3 has 15 amino acids. Trimming left V 0 bases short and J 6 bases short, with 12 bases between. In germline, CDR1 is SGHRS, CDR2 YFSETQ. The J gene is TRBJ1-4, the V gene TRBV5-1; D may be TRBD1 (6 bases). This sequence was found in a person aged 18-69 years in good health. Sequenced sample: peripheral blood mononuclear cells. The CDR3 protein is CASSLGAGADEKLFF. The covered CDR3 bases are TGCGCCAGCAGCTTGGGAGCAGGGGCTGATGAAAAA.